This T cell receptor beta chain was identified during a study of CD8+ T cells in alopecia areata. Looking at the study overall: Oral tofacitinib (5 to 10 mg twice daily) was administered to treated patients.

RNA was isolated and reverse transcribed to cDNA, the sequencing template. Sequenced by immunoSEQ multiplex PCR; TCRdb stores in-frame clones only, minus some. The data hold 150,000 to 200,000 clones, with roughly 60% observed a single time. Study observations and caveats: For lesional scalp, especially alopecia totalis/universalis, clonality was higher than in normal scalp. Persistence of many expanded lesional clones was seen in scalp and blood during tofacitinib.

On this clone itself: The antigen remains undetermined.

Stated treatment: oral pan-JAK inhibitor, 5-10 mg twice daily. With V trimmed by 3 bases and J by 5 bases, 5 bases remained unmatched. Germline V gene lookup returns CDR1 KGHSH and CDR2 LQKENI. The CDR3 runs to 14 residues. The V and J genes are TRBV18 and TRBJ2-3; 7 positions match TRBD2. This receptor was obtained from a human donor with alopecia areata. Here the sequenced sample was CD4+ T cells sorted from blood, taken at week 24, from a patient treated with tofacitinib. The CDR3 reads CASSPTRGEDTQYF. The CDR3 DNA sequence: TGTGCCAGCTCACCGACTCGGGGGGAAGATACGCAGTATTTT. The whole variable domain, remainder taken from reference TRBV18 and TRBJ2-3, is NAGVMQNPRHLVRRRGQEARLRCSPMKGHSHVYWYRQLPEEGLKFMVYLQKENIIDESGMPKERFSAEFPKEGPSILRIQQVVRGDSAAYFCASSPTRGEDTQYFGPGTRLTVL.